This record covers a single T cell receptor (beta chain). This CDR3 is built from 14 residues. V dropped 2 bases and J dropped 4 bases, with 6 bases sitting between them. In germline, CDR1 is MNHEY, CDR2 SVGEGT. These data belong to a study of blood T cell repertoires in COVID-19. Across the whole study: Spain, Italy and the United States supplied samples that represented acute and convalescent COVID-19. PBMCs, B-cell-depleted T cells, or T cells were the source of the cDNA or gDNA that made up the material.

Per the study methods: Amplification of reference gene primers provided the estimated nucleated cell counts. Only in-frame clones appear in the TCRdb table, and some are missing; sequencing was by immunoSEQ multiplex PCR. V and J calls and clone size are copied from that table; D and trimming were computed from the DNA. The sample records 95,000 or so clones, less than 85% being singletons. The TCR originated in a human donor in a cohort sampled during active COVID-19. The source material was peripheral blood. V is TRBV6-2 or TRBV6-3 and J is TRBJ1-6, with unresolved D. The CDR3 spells CASSYASYNSPLHF. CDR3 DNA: TGTGCCAGCAGTTACGCCAGTTATAATTCACCCCTCCACTTT.